This T cell receptor (beta chain) appears in the sequencing data of a study of cytomegalovirus exposure and HLA in healthy donors. Concerning this clone: Its target is not known.

V was shortened by 3 bases and J by 0 bases, with 12 bases between the two germline ends. The CDR3 sequence is 15 residues long. Per germline, CDR1 SGHDT and CDR2 YYEEEE. Broader study findings: Certain indistinguishable V segments, among them TRBV6-2 and TRBV6-3, were excluded. Analyzed later, most CMV-associated TCR beta chains appeared HLA-restricted. Likely technical artifact: a cluster of highly shared sequence variants.

With 60 Vbeta and 13 Jbeta primers, the PCR was carried out. This table comes from immunoSEQ multiplex PCR, and its TCRdb copy is limited to in-frame clones, with some not included. The sample consists of about 18,000 clones, more than 65% of them appearing once. The V call is TRBV5-6, the J call TRBJ1-1, with a weak D call TRBD1 (5 bases). The sequencing sample was made of PBMCs. The receptor was isolated from a man between 18 and 35 years old in good health and CMV-seronegative. This CDR3 reads CASSSPAGLNTEAFF. The CDR3 region has the DNA TGTGCCAGCAGCTCCCCGGCAGGGCTGAACACTGAAGCTTTCTTT. The full variable domain, in which reference TRBV5-6 and TRBJ1-1 provide the parts outside the CDR3, is DAGVTQSPTHLIKTRGQQVTLRCSPKSGHDTVSWYQQALGQGPQFIFQYYEEEERQRGNFPDRFSGHQFPNYSSELNVNALLLGDSALYLCASSSPAGLNTEAFFGQGTRLTVV.